Presented here are 26 T cell receptor beta chains from one specimen sequenced in a study of shared clonotypes between healthy human individuals. CD45RO-negative CD8 cells positively selected for CCR7 made up the naive population, which excluded terminally differentiated effector memory CD45RA+ cells. Using immunoSEQ multiplex PCR, the repertoire was profiled, and TCRdb retains in-frame clones only, with some absent. The data hold about 2 million clones, with approximately 94% observed a single time. The sequenced material came from naive CD8+ T cells sorted from blood. Receptors originate from a man aged 18 to 29 in good health.

V and J are TRBV5-1 and TRBJ1-1; D not resolved. The V end was cut by 4 bases, the J end by 1 base, with 8 bases between. The V gene's germline CDR1 is SGHRS and CDR2 YFSETQ. This CDR3 region has 13 residues. The CDR3 DNA sequence: TGCGCCAGCAGCGTCAGGACGAACACTGAAGCTTTCTTT. It specifies CASSVRTNTEAFF.

The chain links TRBV25-1 to TRBJ2-7; 8 bases agree with TRBD1. Germline V gene lookup returns CDR1 MGHDK and CDR2 SYGVNS. CDR3 length: 10 residues. With V trimmed by 4 bases and J by 13 bases, 3 bases remained unmatched. The chain's CDR3 is CASSAGGLYF. CDR3 bases: TGTGCCAGCAGTGCAGGGGGCCTATACTTC.

The V and J genes are TRBV5-4 and TRBJ1-1, with 8 bases aligning to TRBD1. Germline trimming cut 3 bases from V and 6 bases from J; bases unmatched to any gene: 7. There are 14 residues in the CDR3. CDR1 is SGHNT and CDR2 is YYREEE in the germline V gene (reference sequence). In DNA form, the CDR3 reads TGTGCCAGCAGCTCAGGGGGCGGGAGACCTGAAGCTTTCTTT. Translating gives CASSSGGGRPEAFF.

The chain links TRBV28 to TRBJ2-7, with unresolved D. Germline CDR1 reads MDHEN; CDR2 reads SYDVKM. The CDR3 covers 12 residues. The V gene lost 2 bases and the J gene lost 3 bases, with 5 bases spanning the gap. Here the CDR3 reads CASSLDLYEQYF. In DNA form, the CDR3 reads TGTGCCAGCAGTTTAGATCTCTACGAGCAGTACTTC.

The chain employs TRBV27 and TRBJ2-3; TRBD2 matches at 13 bases. The CDR3 is made up of 15 amino acids. Per germline, CDR1 MNHEY and CDR2 SMNVEV (reference sequence). V trimming: 6 bases; J trimming: 3 bases; junction bases outside the gene matches: 3. The CDR3 region has the DNA TGTGCCAGCAGCTCGGGACTAGCGGGGACAGATACGCAGTATTTT. It specifies CASSSGLAGTDTQYF.

This chain links TRBV30 with TRBJ2-1; D unclear. Germline CDR1 reads GTSNPN; CDR2 reads SVGIG (reference sequence). Trimming cost V 1 base and J 6 bases, with 7 bases left between them. The CDR3 sequence is 12 residues long. In nucleotides, the CDR3 is TGTGCCTGGAGTGCCTATTCCAATGAGCAGTTCTTC. This codes for CAWSAYSNEQFF.

The chain carries TRBV4-3 and TRBJ2-7; a weak D match, TRBD2 (5 bases). Germline V gene data show CDR1 as LGHNA and CDR2 as YSLEER. Trimming pared 3 bases from V and 6 bases from J, leaving 15 bases between. The CDR3 is made up of 14 amino acids. DNA for the CDR3: TGCGCCAGCAGCCAGACTATTTTGACGGTCGAGCAGTACTTC. Amino acid sequence: CASSQTILTVEQYF.

The CDR3 is CAFQDHSLWNEQFF. The CDR3 nucleotides read TGTGCCTTCCAGGACCACAGCCTTTGGAATGAGCAGTTCTTC. The chain is built from TRBV5-4 and TRBJ2-1; D gene ambiguous. Germline lookup yields CDR1 SGHNT and CDR2 YYREEE (reference sequence). This CDR3 spans 14 amino acids. V was trimmed by 10 bases and J by 7 bases, leaving 21 bases between them.

The chain has TRBV2 and TRBJ2-7; 14 nucleotides align to TRBD2. After removal of 7 bases from V and 5 bases from J, the junction contained 7 bases not matched to a gene. Germline V lookup: CDR1 SNHLY, CDR2 FYNNEI. This CDR3 is built from 15 residues. The CDR3: CASTLGTSGSHEQYF. The DNA for the CDR3 is TGTGCCAGCACCCTGGGGACTAGCGGGAGCCACGAGCAGTACTTC.

This chain uses TRBV9 with TRBJ2-3; no clear D. Between the trimmed V and J ends, which lost 3 bases and 2 bases, there was a span of 19 bases. This CDR3 is built from 17 residues. Germline V gene data show CDR1 as SGDLS and CDR2 as YYNGEE. The CDR3 DNA reads as TGTGCCAGCAGCGCCCCCCTTGGCGGCCCCACCACAGATACGCAGTATTTT. This codes for CASSAPLGGPTTDTQYF.

This clone was detected only once. The chain has TRBV13 and TRBJ1-4, with TRBD1 matching over 10 bases. This CDR3 has 15 amino acids. V gave up 5 bases and J gave up 7 bases; unmatched junction bases: 7. Germline CDR1 reads PRHDT; CDR2 reads FYEKMQ (reference sequence). The CDR3 DNA sequence: TGTGCCAGCAGCCACCTGACAGGGGGCAGTGAAAAACTGTTTTTT. This encodes CASSHLTGGSEKLFF.

The chain links TRBV4-3 to TRBJ2-1; 7 nucleotides match TRBD2. Germline V gene data show CDR1 as LGHNA and CDR2 as YSLEER. V dropped 0 bases and J dropped 10; count of bases not matched to a gene: 6. The CDR3 length is 14 residues. In nucleotides, the CDR3 is TGCGCCAGCAGCCAAGACCTCACTAGCGCAGAGCAGTTCTTC. This encodes CASSQDLTSAEQFF.

The J gene is TRBJ2-1, the V gene TRBV7-9; D is possibly TRBD1 (6 bases). The CDR3 has 14 amino acids. V lost 7 bases and J lost 6, with 16 bases in between. CDR1 is SEHNR, CDR2 FQNEAQ, per germline (reference sequence). The CDR3 protein is CASNKQGIVNEQFF. DNA of the CDR3: TGTGCCAGCAACAAACAGGGTATAGTCAATGAGCAGTTCTTC.

This clone was seen just once. The sample has other DNA sequences that encode this CDR3 too. The J gene is TRBJ2-7, the V gene TRBV29-1, with 8 bases aligning to TRBD1. Germline lookup yields CDR1 SQVTM and CDR2 ANQGSEA. V lost 4 bases and J lost 0; bases outside the gene matches: 2. The CDR3 sequence is 13 residues long. Written as DNA, the CDR3 is TGCAGCGTTGGGACAGGGTCCTCCTACGAGCAGTACTTC. Protein product: CSVGTGSSYEQYF.

This clone was picked up one time. The chain combines TRBV5-4 with TRBJ2-2; D perhaps matches TRBD2 (6 bases). Germline V gene data show CDR1 as SGHNT and CDR2 as YYREEE (reference sequence). Trimming took 3 bases from V and 5 from J, leaving 14 bases between them. CDR3 length equals 15 residues. Here the CDR3 reads CASSSIGSGTGELFF. The DNA of the CDR3 is TGTGCCAGCAGCTCAATCGGGAGCGGGACCGGGGAGCTGTTTTTT. Full variable domain (remainder filled in from reference TRBV5-4 and TRBJ2-2): ETGVTQSPTHLIKTRGQQVTLRCSSQSGHNTVSWYQQALGQGPQFIFQYYREEENGRGNFPPRFSGLQFPNYSSELNVNALELDDSALYLCASSSIGSGTGELFFGEGSRLTVL.

The chain is built from TRBV5-6 and TRBJ1-2, with 7 bases identical to TRBD1. Germline V gene lookup returns CDR1 SGHDT and CDR2 YYEEEE. There are 16 residues in the CDR3. The junction had 10 bases not matched to a gene; V was cut back by 4 bases and J by 1 base. The CDR3 loop is CASSTSGQLFNYGYTF. DNA of the CDR3: TGTGCCAGCAGCACTTCGGGACAGCTCTTTAACTATGGCTACACCTTC.

V is TRBV13 and J is TRBJ2-6, with D unresolved. CDR1 PRHDT and CDR2 FYEKMQ come from the germline V gene (reference sequence). The CDR3 contains 14 residues. V lost 2 bases and J 3 bases, leaving 5 bases between the germline ends. Written as DNA, the CDR3 is TGTGCCAGCAGCTTAAAGGGTGGGGCCAACGTCCTGACTTTC. It is translated as CASSLKGGANVLTF.

This clone was seen only once. As DNA, the CDR3 is TGTGCCAGCAGCTTAAAAAAGGTGTGCGGTTACACAGATACGCAGTATTTT. It translates to CASSLKKVCGYTDTQYF. The rearrangement uses TRBV7-4 and TRBJ2-3, with D unresolved. Germline lookup yields CDR1 SGHVT and CDR2 SQSDAQ. This CDR3 comprises 17 residues. V was shortened by 2 bases and J by 2 bases, with 17 bases between the two germline ends.

V usage is TRBV19 and J usage is TRBJ1-5; unclear D gene. V was trimmed by 0 bases and J by 5 bases, leaving 11 bases between them. The CDR3 has 15 amino acids. Looked up from germline, CDR1 is LNHDA and CDR2 is SQIVND (reference sequence). The CDR3: CASSIDEGTYQPQHF. CDR3 bases: TGTGCCAGTAGTATAGATGAGGGAACCTATCAGCCCCAGCATTTT.

This chain connects TRBV21-1 to TRBJ2-7; the table's D call of TRBD2 was not tested on the DNA. TRBV21-1 is a documented pseudogene. This CDR3 is 14 amino acids long. CDR3 DNA: TGTGCCAGCAGCAGGACTATTGGACCCTACGAGCAGTACTTC. Residues: CASSRTIGPYEQYF.

This clone was counted a few times. This chain uses TRBV5-4 with TRBJ1-4, with a tentative D call TRBD1 (5 bases). The germline gives CDR1 SGHNT, CDR2 YYREEE (reference sequence). With 0 bases removed from V and 5 bases from J, the gap between germline ends came to 14 bases. This CDR3 contains 16 residues. The CDR3 coding sequence is TGTGCCAGCAGCTTGGTCGGGACGGTTTCCAATGAAAAACTGTTTTTT. Translation gives CASSLVGTVSNEKLFF.

V is TRBV10-3 and J is TRBJ2-2; D might be TRBD1 (5 bases). Germline-derived CDR1 and CDR2 are ENHRY and SYGVKD. V was shortened by 6 bases and J by 2 bases, with 16 bases between the two germline ends. CDR3 length equals 16 residues. The CDR3 DNA reads as TGTGCCATCAGGGATGACAGTTTCCCCAACACCGGGGAGCTGTTTTTT. Its protein is CAIRDDSFPNTGELFF.

As concerns this clone: Other DNA sequences in this sample translate to the same CDR3. The chain joins TRBV4-1 to TRBJ1-5; tentative D call: TRBD1 (5 bases). This CDR3 spans 13 amino acids. Trimming shortened V by 0 bases and J by 6 bases, and 6 bases separated the two germline ends. In germline, CDR1 is MGHRA, CDR2 YSYEKL. The CDR3 DNA reads TGCGCCAGCAGCCAAGATGGGGGTCAGCCCCAGCATTTT. Its protein is CASSQDGGQPQHF.

This chain connects TRBV4-1 to TRBJ2-5; 9 bases match TRBD1. With V trimmed by 5 bases and J by 5 bases, 12 bases remained unmatched. This CDR3 region has 16 residues. Per the germline V gene, CDR1 is MGHRA and CDR2 is YSYEKL. The CDR3 region is CASSDAPGQGSETQYF. The CDR3, as DNA: TGCGCCAGCAGCGATGCGCCGGGACAGGGTTCGGAGACCCAGTACTTC.

This chain connects TRBV4-3 to TRBJ2-2; TRBD2 aligns across 12 bases. This CDR3 comprises 21 residues. The germline gives CDR1 LGHNA, CDR2 YSLEER. J gave up 5 bases and V 0 bases, and 16 bases lay outside the gene matches. CDR3 in amino acids: CASSQEPGLAGIYRGTGELFF. The DNA for the CDR3 is TGCGCCAGCAGCCAAGAGCCTGGACTAGCGGGAATCTACCGGGGAACCGGGGAGCTGTTTTTT.

The V call is TRBV14, the J call TRBJ2-7; TRBD1 agrees at 7 bases. Germline V gene lookup returns CDR1 SGHDN and CDR2 FVKESK. The CDR3 is made up of 12 amino acids. The J segment lost 6 bases and the V segment lost 4 bases, leaving 3 bases of the junction unmatched. Written as DNA, the CDR3 is TGTGCCAGCAGCCCGACAGGGATCGAGCAGTACTTC. This sequence encodes CASSPTGIEQYF.